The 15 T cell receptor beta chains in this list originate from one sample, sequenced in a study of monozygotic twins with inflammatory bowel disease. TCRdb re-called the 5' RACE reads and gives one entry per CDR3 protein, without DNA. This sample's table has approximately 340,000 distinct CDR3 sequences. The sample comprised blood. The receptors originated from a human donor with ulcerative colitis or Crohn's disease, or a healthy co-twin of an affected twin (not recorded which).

CDR3 sequence reads: CSARDPGLGRWGDTQYF. V is TRBV20-1 and J is TRBJ2-3; TCRdb names TRBD2, which stays unverified in the absence of DNA. This CDR3 comprises 17 residues. Germline-derived CDR1 and CDR2 are DFQATT and SNEGSKA (reference sequence).

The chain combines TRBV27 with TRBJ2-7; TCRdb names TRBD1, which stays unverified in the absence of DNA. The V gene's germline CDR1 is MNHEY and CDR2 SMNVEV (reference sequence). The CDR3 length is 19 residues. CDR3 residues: CASSLWSGTDQRGPYEQYF.

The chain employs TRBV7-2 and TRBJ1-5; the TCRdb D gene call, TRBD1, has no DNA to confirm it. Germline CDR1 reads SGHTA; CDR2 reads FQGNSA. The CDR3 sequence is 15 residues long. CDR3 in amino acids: CASSLGDSHNQPQHF.

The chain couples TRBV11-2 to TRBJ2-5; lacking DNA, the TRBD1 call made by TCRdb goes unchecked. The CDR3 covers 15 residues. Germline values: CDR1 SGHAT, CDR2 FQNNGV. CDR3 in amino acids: CASRLTGQDGETQYF.

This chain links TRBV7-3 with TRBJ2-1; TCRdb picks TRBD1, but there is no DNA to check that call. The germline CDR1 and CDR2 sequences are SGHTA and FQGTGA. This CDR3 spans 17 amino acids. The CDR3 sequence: CASSFFATGQSYNEQFF.

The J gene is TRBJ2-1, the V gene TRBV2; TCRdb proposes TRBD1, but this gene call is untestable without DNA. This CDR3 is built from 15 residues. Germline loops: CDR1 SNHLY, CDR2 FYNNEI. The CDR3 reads CASSSGTGKGDEQFF.

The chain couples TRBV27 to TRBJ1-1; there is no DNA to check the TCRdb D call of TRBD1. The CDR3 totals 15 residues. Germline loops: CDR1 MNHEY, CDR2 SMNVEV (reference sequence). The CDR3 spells CASNPLGPIAGEASF.

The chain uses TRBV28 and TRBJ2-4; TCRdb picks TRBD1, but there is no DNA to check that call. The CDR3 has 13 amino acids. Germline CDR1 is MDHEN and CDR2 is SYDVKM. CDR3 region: CASSLETGQFWNF.

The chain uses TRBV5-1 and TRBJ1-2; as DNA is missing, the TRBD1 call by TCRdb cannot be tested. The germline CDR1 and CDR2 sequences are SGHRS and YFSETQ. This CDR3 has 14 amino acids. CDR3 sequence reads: CASSIGTGSDGYTF.

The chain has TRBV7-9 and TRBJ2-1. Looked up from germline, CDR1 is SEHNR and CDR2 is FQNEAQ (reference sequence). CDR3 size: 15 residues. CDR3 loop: CASSLGRGLGNEQFF.

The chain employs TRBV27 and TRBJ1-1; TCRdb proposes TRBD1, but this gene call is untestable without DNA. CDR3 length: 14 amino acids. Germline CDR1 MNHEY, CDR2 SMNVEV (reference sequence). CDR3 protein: CASSLRDSSNEAFF.

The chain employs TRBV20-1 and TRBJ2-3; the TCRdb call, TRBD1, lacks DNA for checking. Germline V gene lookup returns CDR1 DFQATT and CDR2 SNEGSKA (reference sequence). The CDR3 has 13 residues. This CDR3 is CSARGGAADTQYF.

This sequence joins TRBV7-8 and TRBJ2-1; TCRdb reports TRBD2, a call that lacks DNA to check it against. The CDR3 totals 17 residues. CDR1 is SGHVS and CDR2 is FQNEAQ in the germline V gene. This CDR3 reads CASSSLRLAGGTNEQFF.

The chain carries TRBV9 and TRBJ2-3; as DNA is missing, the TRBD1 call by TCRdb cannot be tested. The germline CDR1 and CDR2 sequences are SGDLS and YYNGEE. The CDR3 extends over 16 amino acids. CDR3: CASSPRRGASTDTQYF.

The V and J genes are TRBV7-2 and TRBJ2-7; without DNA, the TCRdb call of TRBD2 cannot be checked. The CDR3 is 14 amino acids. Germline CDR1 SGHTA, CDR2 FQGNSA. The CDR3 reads CASSPRVAGVEQYF.